The 19 T cell receptor beta chains below come from one sample, sequenced in a study of shared clonotypes between healthy human individuals. Repertoires were generated with immunoSEQ multiplex PCR, while TCRdb's copy carries only in-frame clones and drops some. This table has 180,000 or so clones, 80% to 95% appearing once. Sequencing was done on a sample of naive CD4+ T cells sorted from blood. Subset defined: CD45RA+ positively selected. The receptors stem from a woman in her twenties or thirties in good health.

CDR3 protein: CASSLTSVSTGELFF. Written as DNA, the CDR3 is TGTGCCAGCAGTTTGACTAGCGTGAGCACCGGGGAGCTGTTTTTT. The chain combines TRBV6-6 with TRBJ2-2, with 8 bases aligning to TRBD2. CDR3 size: 15 residues. Germline CDR1 is MNHNY and CDR2 is SVGAGI (reference sequence). The V segment lost 4 bases and the J segment 4 bases; nucleotides outside the gene matches: 5.

This chain uses TRBV18 with TRBJ1-5; D possibly corresponds to TRBD1 (5 bases). Germline CDR1 reads KGHSH; CDR2 reads LQKENI. Trimming pared 3 bases from V and 5 bases from J, leaving 11 bases between. CDR3 length: 14 amino acids. CDR3 DNA sequence: TGTGCCAGCTCACCCGACAGCTCCTATCAGCCCCAGCATTTT. This translates into CASSPDSSYQPQHF.

The CDR3 region has the DNA TGTGCCAGTAGTGCGACCGACAGGGGGCCTAATCAGCCCCAGCATTTT. Translation: CASSATDRGPNQPQHF. The chain couples TRBV19 to TRBJ1-5, with 10 bases aligning to TRBD1. The CDR3 covers 16 residues. CDR1 LNHDA and CDR2 SQIVND come from the germline V gene (reference sequence). With V trimmed by 5 bases and J by 4 bases, 8 bases remained unmatched.

This sequence joins TRBV28 and TRBJ1-1; D not resolved. CDR3 length equals 11 residues. The germline gives CDR1 MDHEN, CDR2 SYDVKM. Deletions cut 2 bases from V and 7 bases from J, with 5 bases between. The DNA for the CDR3 is TGTGCCAGCAGTTTACGGGGTGAAGCTTTCTTT. It translates to CASSLRGEAFF.

The chain joins TRBV2 to TRBJ1-1, with D possibly TRBD1 on 6 matching bases. This CDR3 is 17 amino acids long. V lost 4 bases to trimming and J lost 1 base, with 19 bases between them. Germline V CDR1 and CDR2: SNHLY, FYNNEI. The CDR3 coding sequence is TGTGCCAGCAGTGTTCCCCTAACAGGGACCCGGAACACTGAAGCTTTCTTT. It translates to CASSVPLTGTRNTEAFF. Looking up the rest from reference TRBV2 and TRBJ1-1 gives the full variable domain: EPEVTQTPSHQVTQMGQEVILRCVPISNHLYFYWYRQILGQKVEFLVSFYNNEISEKSEIFDDQFSVERPDGSNFTLKIRSTKLEDSAMYFCASSVPLTGTRNTEAFFGQGTRLTVV.

This clone was counted a single time. This chain connects TRBV9 to TRBJ1-2; unclear D gene. The CDR3 totals 13 residues. Germline values: CDR1 SGDLS, CDR2 YYNGEE. V lost 4 bases to trimming and J lost 4 bases, with 11 bases between them. CDR3 residues: CASSRDASYGYTF. The CDR3 DNA sequence: TGTGCCAGCAGCAGAGACGCGAGCTATGGCTACACCTTC.

This chain links TRBV28 with TRBJ2-5; 8 nucleotides agree with TRBD2. The CDR3 extends over 13 amino acids. Trimming cost V 5 bases and J 1 base; bases outside gene matches: 0. Germline assignment: CDR1 MDHEN and CDR2 SYDVKM. The CDR3 protein is CASSGTSQETQYF. CDR3 in DNA: TGTGCCAGCAGTGGGACTAGCCAAGAGACCCAGTACTTC.

This CDR3 reads CASSSSLAGAYEQYF. The CDR3 DNA is TGTGCCAGCAGCTCCTCCCTAGCGGGAGCATACGAGCAGTACTTC. The chain carries TRBV7-9 and TRBJ2-7, with 10 bases that match TRBD2. The trim removed 4 bases at V and 4 bases at J, leaving 7 bases unmatched. CDR1 is SEHNR, CDR2 FQNEAQ, per germline (reference sequence). The length of the CDR3 is 15 residues.

This chain links TRBV11-2 with TRBJ2-7, with D tentatively TRBD1 or TRBD2 (6 bases each). CDR1 SGHAT and CDR2 FQNNGV come from the germline V gene. Trimming removed 2 bases from V and 3 bases from J, with 11 bases in between. The CDR3 is 14 amino acids. CDR3: CASSLNRGLYEQYF. DNA of the CDR3: TGTGCCAGCAGCTTAAATCGGGGGCTCTACGAGCAGTACTTC.

The rearrangement links TRBV6-1 to TRBJ1-5; D gene unclear. V gave up 3 bases and J gave up 5 bases, with 8 bases separating them. This CDR3 has 13 residues. Germline lookup yields CDR1 MNHNS and CDR2 SASEGT. CDR3 sequence reads: CASSDRKDQPQHF. In DNA, the CDR3 is TGTGCCAGCAGTGACAGGAAGGATCAGCCCCAGCATTTT.

The rearrangement uses TRBV25-1 and TRBJ2-5; 8 nucleotides line up with TRBD2. The J call is uncertain, as TRBJ2-7 better fits the DNA end. The CDR3 extends over 13 amino acids. CDR1 is MGHDK and CDR2 is SYGVNS in the germline V gene. Here the CDR3 reads CASLERESSEQYF. In DNA form, the CDR3 reads TGTGCCAGCCTCGAGCGGGAGTCGAGCGAGCAGTACTTC.

This chain joins TRBV11-3 and TRBJ2-1; no clear D gene. This CDR3 contains 16 residues. The germline V gene has CDR1 SGHNT and CDR2 YENEEA. The V end lost 6 bases, the J end lost 1 base, and 16 bases lay between the germline ends. Here the CDR3 DNA reads TGTGCCAGCAGTCGGAGCCCCAGACGATCCTACAATGAGCAGTTCTTC. This gives the protein CASSRSPRRSYNEQFF.

In DNA, the CDR3 is TGCGCCAGCAGCTACGGGACCTCCTCCGATACGCAGTATTTT. It specifies CASSYGTSSDTQYF. The chain joins TRBV4-1 to TRBJ2-3; D is possibly TRBD1 or TRBD2 (5 bases each). The CDR3 runs to 14 residues. The germline gives CDR1 MGHRA, CDR2 YSYEKL. V was cut by 5 bases and J by 6 bases, with 15 bases left in between.

This chain uses TRBV5-1 with TRBJ2-5; tentatively, D is TRBD1 (6 bases). V lost 4 bases, J lost 2 bases, and 12 bases lay in between. The V gene's germline CDR1 is SGHRS and CDR2 YFSETQ. The CDR3 sequence is 14 residues long. CDR3: CASSSQGRQETQYF. CDR3 nucleotides: TGCGCCAGCAGCAGCCAGGGGAGACAAGAGACCCAGTACTTC.

This chain connects TRBV6-1 to TRBJ1-2, with D uncertain. V lost 3 bases, J lost 8 bases, and 10 bases lay in between. The CDR3 extends over 12 amino acids. Germline CDR1 MNHNS, CDR2 SASEGT. The CDR3 DNA is TGTGCCAGCAGTGATTTAATTGACGGCTACACCTTC. It translates to CASSDLIDGYTF.

This chain links TRBV28 with TRBJ2-7; D might be TRBD2 (6 bases). V lost 2 bases and J 6 bases, leaving 17 bases between the germline ends. This CDR3 has 15 residues. Germline V gene data show CDR1 as MDHEN and CDR2 as SYDVKM. CDR3 amino acids: CASSLEGLPGPEQYF. As DNA, the CDR3 is TGTGCCAGCAGTTTAGAGGGACTCCCTGGCCCCGAGCAGTACTTC.

This chain connects TRBV5-1 to TRBJ1-1; D is unresolved. This CDR3 is 16 amino acids long. Per the germline V gene, CDR1 is SGHRS and CDR2 is YFSETQ. The V and J ends lost 0 bases and 4 bases respectively, with 16 bases between them. DNA for the CDR3: TGCGCCAGCAGCTTGGCCGAGGCAGTGGGTAGCACTGAAGCTTTCTTT. Encoded protein: CASSLAEAVGSTEAFF.

The rearrangement uses TRBV14 and TRBJ1-2; TRBD1 agrees at 7 bases. CDR1 is SGHDN and CDR2 is FVKESK in the germline V gene. V shed 7 bases, J shed 7 bases, and the junction held 12 bases outside the gene matches. The CDR3 has 14 amino acids. DNA for the CDR3: TGTGCCAGCACCTCTCCAGGGGGGAACCTTGGCTACACCTTC. Its translation is CASTSPGGNLGYTF.

This clone was seen only once. The chain combines TRBV28 with TRBJ2-5, with TRBD2 matching 11 bases. The J call may be mistaken, given a closer DNA end match to TRBJ2-7. Germline V gives CDR1 MDHEN, CDR2 SYDVKM. This CDR3 contains 15 residues. The CDR3 DNA follows: TGTGCCAGCAGGCGAGGGGGGACTAGCGGCTACGAGCAGTACTTC. As protein: CASRRGGTSGYEQYF.